A selection of T cell receptor beta chains follows, all from one sample in a study of T cells in Graves' hyperthyroidism and ophthalmopathy. TCRdb re-analysed the multiplex PCR reads in MiXCR, keeping a single row per CDR3 protein. The sample gives 500,000 to 550,000 distinct CDR3 sequences, around 21% of which show up once; 26% is in the top ten. Input material: blood. Receptor source: a man aged 18 to 29 with Graves' hyperthyroidism. Both conserved end residues are part of each CDR3. A D gene is named only where the DNA matches it firmly. Size is stated for part of the rows, as once, few or many counts, or as a class when the clone is expanded.

D gene	CDR3 length	V gene	clone size	J gene	CDR3 protein	CDR3 DNA
NA	12	TRBV18	NA	TRBJ1-1	CASSPEDSRAFF	TGTGCCAGCTCACCGGAGGACAGTAGAGCTTTCTTT
TRBD2	15	TRBV12-3/TRBV12-4	many	TRBJ2-7	CASRKGLAGSYEQYF	TGTGCCAGCAGGAAGGGACTAGCGGGCTCCTACGAGCAGTACTTC
NA	13	TRBV28	NA	TRBJ1-1	CASLGHLNTEAFF	TGTGCCAGCCTGGGACACCTGAACACTGAAGCTTTCTTT
TRBD1	15	TRBV6-2/TRBV6-3	NA	TRBJ1-2	CASSYSRDSSYGYTF	TGTGCCAGCAGTTACTCGAGGGACAGCAGCTATGGCTACACCTTC
TRBD1	18	TRBV9	few	TRBJ2-4	CASSAGTGGAGAGNIQYF	TGTGCCAGCAGCGCCGGGACAGGGGGCGCTGGGGCAGGAAACATTCAGTACTTC
NA	13	TRBV6-5	NA	TRBJ2-2	CASSYPGAGELFF	TGTGCCAGCAGTTACCCCGGAGCGGGGGAGCTGTTTTTT
NA	14	TRBV6-5	many	TRBJ1-5	CASSSAGADQPQHF	TGTGCCAGCAGTTCGGCCGGGGCTGATCAGCCCCAGCATTTT
NA	12	TRBV12-3/TRBV12-4	once	TRBJ1-2	CASSFGGQRYTF	TGTGCCAGCAGTTTCGGGGGGCAGCGTTACACCTTC
TRBD2	13	TRBV20-1	NA	TRBJ2-7	CSARLAGRYEQYF	TGCAGTGCTAGACTAGCGGGACGCTACGAGCAGTACTTC
NA	13	TRBV19	few	TRBJ1-5	CATRGGWAQPQHF	TGTGCCACCAGGGGAGGGTGGGCTCAGCCCCAGCATTTT
NA	15	TRBV6-5	NA	TRBJ1-3	CASSYSFGSGNTIYF	TGTGCCAGCAGTTACTCGTTCGGCTCTGGAAACACCATATATTTT
TRBD1	15	TRBV6-1	NA	TRBJ2-7	CASSAPGQIVYEQYF	TGTGCCAGCAGTGCCCCGGGACAGATCGTCTACGAGCAGTACTTC
NA	14	TRBV30	few	TRBJ2-7	CAWSGGPPSYEQYF	TGTGCCTGGAGTGGGGGACCGCCGAGCTACGAGCAGTACTTC
NA	12	TRBV12-3/TRBV12-4	few	TRBJ1-2	CASSSLDGGYTF	TGTGCCAGCAGTTCCTTGGACGGGGGCTACACCTTC
NA	15	TRBV15	NA	TRBJ2-7	CATSREGDIAYEQYF	TGTGCCACCAGCAGAGAGGGGGACATCGCCTACGAGCAGTACTTC
NA	17	TRBV28	NA	TRBJ2-7	CASSLTPGRGHAYEQYF	TGTGCCAGCAGTTTAACGCCCGGCAGGGGTCATGCCTACGAGCAGTACTTC
TRBD1	16	TRBV28	many	TRBJ1-2	CASKSSGTGAGYGYTF	TGTGCCAGCAAGTCATCCGGGACAGGGGCCGGCTATGGCTACACCTTC
NA	13	TRBV27	NA	TRBJ1-1	CASSSGYLTEAFF	TGTGCCAGCAGTTCAGGGTATCTCACTGAAGCTTTCTTT
TRBD1	16	TRBV7-8	few	TRBJ2-7	CASSLKSPGQGYEQYF	TGTGCCAGCAGCTTGAAGTCGCCGGGACAGGGTTACGAGCAGTACTTC
NA	16	TRBV2	many	TRBJ1-5	CASSRDRRGRNQPQHF	TGTGCCAGCAGTAGGGACCGCCGCGGGCGCAATCAGCCCCAGCATTTT
NA	15	TRBV28	few	TRBJ1-1	CASSLTAGTNTEAFF	TGTGCCAGCAGTTTAACGGCAGGGACGAACACTGAAGCTTTCTTT
NA	14	TRBV12-3/TRBV12-4	many	TRBJ2-7	CASSFARDDYEQYF	TGTGCCAGCAGTTTCGCCAGGGATGACTACGAGCAGTACTTC
TRBD1	18	TRBV5-1	many	TRBJ1-2	CASSHLWPGQGRNYGYTF	TGCGCCAGCAGCCACCTGTGGCCGGGACAGGGGAGAAACTATGGCTACACCTTC
NA	13	TRBV19	many	TRBJ1-5	CASSIGNNQPQHF	TGTGCCAGTAGTATTGGCAACAATCAGCCCCAGCATTTT
NA	14	TRBV30	few	TRBJ1-2	CAWSPIGGGAGYTF	TGTGCCTGGAGCCCAATCGGGGGGGGTGCAGGCTACACCTTC
TRBD1	12	TRBV12-3/TRBV12-4	many	TRBJ2-7	CASRIEGAEQYF	TGTGCCAGCAGAATCGAGGGGGCCGAGCAGTACTTC
TRBD1	14	TRBV30	many	TRBJ1-1	CAWMPGQGGTEAFF	TGTGCCTGGATGCCGGGACAGGGGGGCACTGAAGCTTTCTTT
TRBD2	16	TRBV10-3	many	TRBJ2-7	CAISSLSGGPSYEQYF	TGTGCCATCAGTTCCTTAAGCGGGGGCCCCTCCTACGAGCAGTACTTC
TRBD2	16	TRBV7-8	few	TRBJ2-5	CASSPRGTSGDETQYF	TGTGCCAGCAGCCCTCGGGGGACTAGCGGGGACGAGACCCAGTACTTC
TRBD1	12	TRBV7-2	NA	TRBJ1-2	CASSKDRGGYTF	TGTGCCAGCAGCAAGGACAGGGGTGGCTACACCTTC
NA	13	TRBV2	NA	TRBJ1-3	CASSDSSENTIYF	TGTGCCAGCAGTGATAGTTCTGAAAACACCATATATTTT
TRBD1	16	TRBV12-3/TRBV12-4	many	TRBJ1-2	CASGTRQGRGNYGYTF	TGTGCCAGCGGAACTCGACAGGGGCGGGGGAACTATGGCTACACCTTC
NA	15	TRBV28	NA	TRBJ2-7	CASSLWGVRGYDQYF	TGTGCCAGCAGTTTATGGGGGGTCAGGGGCTACGATCAGTACTTC
NA	14	TRBV18	NA	TRBJ1-1	CSSSPLPGNTEAFF	TGTTCCAGCTCACCGTTGCCAGGGAACACTGAAGCTTTCTTT
NA	16	TRBV11-1	few	TRBJ2-6	CASSLEAGPGANVLTF	TGTGCCAGCAGCTTAGAGGCCGGGCCTGGGGCCAACGTCCTGACTTTC
NA	13	TRBV11-2	many	TRBJ1-1	CASSSREGTEAFF	TGTGCCAGCAGCTCCAGGGAGGGCACTGAAGCTTTCTTT
TRBD1	16	TRBV24-1	many	TRBJ2-2	CATSPRGTGNTGELFF	TGTGCCACCAGTCCTCGGGGGACAGGGAACACCGGGGAGCTGTTTTTT
NA	15	TRBV19	many	TRBJ2-7	CASSTGPRGAYEQYF	TGTGCCAGTAGTACAGGCCCCCGTGGGGCCTACGAGCAGTACTTC
NA	15	TRBV28	many	TRBJ1-3	CASSPPGRTGNTIYF	TGTGCCAGCAGCCCTCCCGGCAGAACTGGAAACACCATATATTTT